Shown below are 5 T cell receptor beta chains from a single sample sequenced in a study of blood T cell repertoires in COVID-19. Produced via immunoSEQ multiplex PCR; TCRdb's table is partial and in-frame only. The data contain about 49,000 clones, roughly 84% of them seen just once; the ten biggest clones take up roughly 1.5%. The sample comprised peripheral blood. These receptor sequences come from a man over 45 with acute or convalescent COVID-19.

This chain uses TRBV7-8 with TRBJ1-5, with TRBD1 matching over 8 bases. Germline values: CDR1 SGHVS, CDR2 FQNEAQ. The CDR3 runs to 16 residues. Trimming took 1 base from V and 5 from J; bases not matched to a gene: 7. This CDR3 is CASSLVAGGVDQPQHF. The CDR3 DNA reads TGTGCCAGCAGCTTAGTGGCAGGGGGCGTGGATCAGCCCCAGCATTTT.

The CDR3 DNA follows: TGTGCCAGCAGTGATAGACAGGGCGATGTAGCTTTCTTT. It is translated as CASSDRQGDVAFF. This chain links TRBV6-1 with TRBJ1-1; 7 bases align to TRBD1. CDR1 and CDR2 (germline): MNHNS, SASEGT. CDR3 length: 13 residues. V lost 3 bases to trimming and J lost 10 bases; unmatched junction nucleotides: 8.

J is TRBJ1-5 and V is TRBV28; no clear D. The V gene's germline CDR1 is MDHEN and CDR2 SYDVKM. The CDR3 is 11 residues long. V was cut by 4 bases and J by 6 bases, with 4 bases left in between. CDR3 sequence: CASSSRQPQHF. In DNA, the CDR3 is TGTGCCAGCAGTTCGCGTCAGCCCCAGCATTTT.

V usage is TRBV4-2 and J usage is TRBJ2-3, with TRBD2 as a possible D gene (5 bases). The CDR3 consists of 15 residues. Germline CDR1 LGHNA, CDR2 YNFKEQ. V was shortened by 1 base and J by 0 bases, with 8 bases between the two germline ends. CDR3 DNA: TGTGCCAGCAGCCAAGCGGTAGCGAGCACAGATACGCAGTATTTT. This sequence encodes CASSQAVASTDTQYF.

The J gene is TRBJ2-7, the V gene TRBV28; D is undetermined. Per the germline V gene, CDR1 is MDHEN and CDR2 is SYDVKM. Between the trimmed V and J ends, which lost 7 bases and 6 bases, there was a span of 19 bases. The CDR3 is 14 amino acids. CDR3 sequence (DNA): TGTGCCAGCAACCGACAAATCCCACCCCGCGAGCAGTACTTC. Translating it yields CASNRQIPPREQYF.